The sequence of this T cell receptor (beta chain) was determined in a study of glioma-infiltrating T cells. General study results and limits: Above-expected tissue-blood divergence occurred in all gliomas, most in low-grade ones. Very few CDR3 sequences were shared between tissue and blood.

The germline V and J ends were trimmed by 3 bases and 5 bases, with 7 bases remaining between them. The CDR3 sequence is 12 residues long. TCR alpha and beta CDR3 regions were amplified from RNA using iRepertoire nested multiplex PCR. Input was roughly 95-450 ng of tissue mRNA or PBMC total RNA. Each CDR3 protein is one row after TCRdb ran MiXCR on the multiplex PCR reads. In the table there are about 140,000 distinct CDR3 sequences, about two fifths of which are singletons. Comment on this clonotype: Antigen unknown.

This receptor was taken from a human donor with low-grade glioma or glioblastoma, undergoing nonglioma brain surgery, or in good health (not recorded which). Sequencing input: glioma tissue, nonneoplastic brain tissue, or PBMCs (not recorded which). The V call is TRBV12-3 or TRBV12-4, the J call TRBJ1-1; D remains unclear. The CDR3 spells CASSLERTEAFF. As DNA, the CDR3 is TGTGCCAGCAGTTTGGAGAGAACTGAAGCTTTCTTT.